These 29 T cell receptor beta chains originate from one sample sequenced in a study of T cell repertoires in cytomegalovirus infection. TCRdb redid the calling of the reads with MiXCR, one entry per CDR3 protein. The sample has about 490,000 distinct CDR3 sequences, more than 25% seen once. Input material: PBMCs. Receptors were obtained from a human donor in good health (CMV status not recorded). Some clones in this sample may be carry-over from other donors' samples.

This chain uses TRBV4-1 with TRBJ2-2; D is perhaps TRBD1 (6 bases). The CDR3 runs 13 residues. V was pared by 1 base and J by 7 bases, with 7 bases between. Germline V gene data show CDR1 as MGHRA and CDR2 as YSYEKL. The CDR3, as DNA: TGCGCCAGCAGCCAAGCAGGGGTCGGGGAGCTGTTTTTT. As protein: CASSQAGVGELFF.

This clonotype was counted at least ten times. The rearrangement joins TRBV2 to TRBJ2-3; a weak D match, TRBD2 (5 bases). The CDR3 is 16 residues long. V lost 3 bases to trimming and J lost 0 bases, with 13 bases between them. The germline CDR1 and CDR2 sequences are SNHLY and FYNNEI. DNA of the CDR3: TGTGCCAGCAGTGATATTCCTAGCAGCAGCACAGATACGCAGTATTTT. This encodes CASSDIPSSSTDTQYF.

This clonotype was found a few times. This sequence joins TRBV7-9 and TRBJ2-3; no clear D. V lost 6 bases and J lost 3, with 19 bases in between. The CDR3 runs 16 residues. The V gene's germline CDR1 is SEHNR and CDR2 FQNEAQ (reference sequence). The CDR3 loop reads CASSPAGRPGTDTQYF. As DNA, the CDR3 is TGTGCCAGCAGTCCCGCCGGGCGGCCCGGTACAGATACGCAGTATTTT. Looking up the rest from reference TRBV7-9 and TRBJ2-3 gives the full variable domain: DTGVSQNPRHKITKRGQNVTFRCDPISEHNRLYWYRQTLGQGPEFLTYFQNEAQLEKSRLLSDRFSAERPKGSFSTLEIQRTEQGDSAMYLCASSPAGRPGTDTQYFGPGTRLTVL.

This clonotype was seen repeatedly, ten times or more. The chain joins TRBV28 to TRBJ1-1, with D unresolved. Germline CDR1 MDHEN, CDR2 SYDVKM. This CDR3 has 13 amino acids. V shed 4 bases and J shed 0 bases, with 6 bases lying between them. The CDR3: CASSSSVNTEAFF. CDR3 coding DNA: TGTGCCAGCAGTTCCTCAGTGAACACTGAAGCTTTCTTT.

This clonotype was seen at least ten times. The chain links TRBV11-2 to TRBJ1-4; 7 nucleotides line up with TRBD1. CDR1 and CDR2 from the germline V gene are SGHAT and FQNNGV. V trimming: 3 bases; J trimming: 7 bases; junction bases outside the gene matches: 11. The CDR3 extends over 16 amino acids. This chain's CDR3 is CASSLERGRGLEKLFF. In nucleotides, the CDR3 is TGTGCCAGCAGCTTGGAAAGGGGGCGAGGCCTTGAAAAACTGTTTTTT.

This clonotype was counted at least ten times. Written as DNA, the CDR3 is TGTGCCAGCAGCTTATTCTCCGAAAAATACGAGCAGTACTTC. Residues: CASSLFSEKYEQYF. The genes are TRBV7-2 and TRBJ2-7, with unresolved D. This CDR3 spans 14 amino acids. CDR1 and CDR2 from the germline V gene are SGHTA and FQGNSA. V was shortened by 2 bases and J by 4 bases, with 12 bases between the two germline ends.

This clonotype was detected only a few times. V is TRBV12-3 or TRBV12-4 and J is TRBJ1-6, with 7 bases that match TRBD1. This CDR3 has 14 residues. Germline trimming cut 5 bases from V and 9 bases from J; bases unmatched to any gene: 7. CDR3 sequence (DNA): TGTGCCAGCAGTCAGGCAGGGGGAGGTTCACCCCTCCACTTT. Translating it yields CASSQAGGGSPLHF.

About this clonotype: This may come from a read error, since a much larger clone is one base off. Because the CDR3 is missing its conserved closing phenylalanine or tryptophan, this is likely a read error. This chain connects TRBV7-2 to TRBJ2-7, with TRBD1 identical over 9 bases. Trimming at V came to 3 bases and at J to 1 base, leaving 7 bases not matched to a gene. The CDR3 runs to 16 residues. Germline-derived CDR1 and CDR2 are SGHTA and FQGNSA. In DNA, the CDR3 is TGTGCCAGCAGCTTGTCCCTAGGACAGGGGTCCTACGAGCAGTACATC. Amino acid sequence: CASSLSLGQGSYEQYI.

The chain has TRBV20-1 and TRBJ2-7; D gene uncertain. The ends were cut back, 6 bases at V and 2 bases at J, with 17 bases in the middle. The CDR3 is 14 residues long. Germline-derived CDR1 and CDR2 are DFQATT and SNEGSKA (reference sequence). The CDR3 region has the DNA TGCAGTGCCGGGTCGCAAGCCCGACCCTACGAGCAGTACTTC. This gives the protein CSAGSQARPYEQYF.

This chain joins TRBV11-2 and TRBJ2-5; the D gene is possibly TRBD2 (6 bases). Trimming cost V 5 bases and J 3 bases, with 13 bases left between them. This CDR3 spans 14 amino acids. The germline CDR1 and CDR2 sequences are SGHAT and FQNNGV. CDR3 protein: CASSRGDFEETQYF. For the CDR3, the DNA is TGTGCCAGCAGCCGTGGGGACTTCGAAGAGACCCAGTACTTC.

V usage is TRBV6-5 and J usage is TRBJ2-2; the D gene is possibly TRBD2 (5 bases). Trimming pared 7 bases from V and 4 bases from J, leaving 10 bases between. The CDR3 covers 13 residues. CDR1 and CDR2 (germline): MNHEY, SVGAGI. The chain's CDR3 is CASTELGTGELFF. CDR3 DNA sequence: TGTGCCAGCACCGAACTAGGCACCGGGGAGCTGTTTTTT.

The CDR3, as DNA: TGTGCCAGCAGTGCGTCCGGGATCTACTACGAGCAGTACTTC. As protein: CASSASGIYYEQYF. The rearrangement links TRBV28 to TRBJ2-7; D possibly corresponds to TRBD2 (5 bases). This CDR3 has 14 amino acids. The V and J ends lost 5 bases and 3 bases respectively, with 14 bases between them. In germline, CDR1 is MDHEN, CDR2 SYDVKM. The variable domain in full, completed from reference TRBV28 and TRBJ2-7, reads DVKVTQSSRYLVKRTGEKVFLECVQDMDHENMFWYRQDPGLGLRLIYFSYDVKMKEKGDIPEGYSVSREKKERFSLILESASTNQTSMYLCASSASGIYYEQYFGPGTRLTVT.

This clonotype was seen only a few times. V usage is TRBV29-1 and J usage is TRBJ2-3, with 11 bases that match TRBD2. Germline CDR1 SQVTM, CDR2 ANQGSEA. The CDR3 has 13 residues. V trimming: 2 bases; J trimming: 5 bases; junction bases outside the gene matches: 0. The DNA of the CDR3 is TGCAGCGTTGAAACTAGCGGGAGAGATACGCAGTATTTT. Amino acid sequence: CSVETSGRDTQYF.

This clonotype was seen a few times. The CDR3 loop is CASSYSRVGIGGEKLFF. In DNA form, the CDR3 reads TGTGCCAGCAGTTACTCGAGGGTTGGCATCGGAGGTGAAAAACTGTTTTTT. The rearrangement joins TRBV6-5 to TRBJ1-4; D is unresolved. V lost 0 bases to trimming and J lost 7 bases, with 18 bases between them. There are 17 residues in the CDR3. CDR1 is MNHEY, CDR2 SVGAGI, per germline.

V gene TRBV19 combines with J gene TRBJ2-3; perhaps TRBD2 as D (6 bases). Germline-derived CDR1 and CDR2 are LNHDA and SQIVND (reference sequence). V was cut by 3 bases and J by 0 bases, with 10 bases left in between. The CDR3 sequence is 15 residues long. For the CDR3, the DNA is TGTGCCAGTAGTATGACGGGAGTCAGCACAGATACGCAGTATTTT. Translation gives CASSMTGVSTDTQYF.

This clonotype was counted ten times or more. CDR3 in DNA: TGTGCCAGCAGCTTGGCTTCCGGGACAGGGGATTATGAGCAGTTCTTC. Protein sequence: CASSLASGTGDYEQFF. The chain uses TRBV7-2 and TRBJ2-1, with 10 bases matching TRBD1. Germline values: CDR1 SGHTA, CDR2 FQGNSA. V lost 3 bases to trimming and J lost 8 bases; unmatched junction nucleotides: 10. The CDR3 totals 16 residues.

This clonotype has ten or more counts. V is TRBV7-8 and J is TRBJ2-1; either TRBD1 or TRBD2 may fit D (6 bases each). The CDR3 loop spans 11 amino acids. The germline CDR1 and CDR2 sequences are SGHVS and FQNEAQ. Trimming left V 7 bases short and J 13 bases short, with 14 bases between. The chain's CDR3 is CASTGGGGQFF. The CDR3 DNA reads as TGTGCCAGCACCGGGGGCGGCGGACAGTTCTTC. The full variable domain, rest sourced from reference TRBV7-8 and TRBJ2-1, is GAGVSQSPRYKVAKRGQDVALRCDPISGHVSLFWYQQALGQGPEFLTYFQNEAQLDKSGLPSDRFFAERPEGSVSTLKIQRTQQEDSAVYLCASTGGGGQFFGPGTRLTVL.

This chain uses TRBV10-3 with TRBJ1-2; D may be TRBD1 (6 bases). CDR3 size: 14 residues. Trimming cost V 6 bases and J 12 bases, with 23 bases left between them. Germline V gives CDR1 ENHRY, CDR2 SYGVKD. CDR3 sequence: CAISPQPGTTQDTF. The CDR3 region has the DNA TGTGCCATCAGCCCTCAACCCGGGACAACCCAAGACACCTTC.

The chain is built from TRBV7-3 and TRBJ2-5, with a possible D match to TRBD2 (6 bases). V was trimmed by 1 base and J by 5 bases, leaving 11 bases between them. CDR1 is SGHTA and CDR2 is FQGTGA in the germline V gene. This CDR3 is built from 14 residues. The CDR3 DNA sequence: TGTGCCAGCAGCTTAAACGGGGGAGCGGAGACCCAGTACTTC. This encodes CASSLNGGAETQYF.

The chain is built from TRBV19 and TRBJ1-4; weak D call: TRBD1 (6 bases). Trimming cost V 1 base and J 0 bases, with 12 bases left between them. The length of the CDR3 is 17 residues. CDR1 and CDR2 (germline): LNHDA, SQIVND (reference sequence). CDR3 in amino acids: CASSIGQGPATNEKLFF. In DNA form, the CDR3 reads TGTGCCAGTAGTATAGGTCAGGGGCCTGCAACTAATGAAAAACTGTTTTTT. The full variable domain, rest sourced from reference TRBV19 and TRBJ1-4, is DGGITQSPKYLFRKEGQNVTLSCEQNLNHDAMYWYRQDPGQGLRLIYYSQIVNDFQKGDIAEGYSVSREKKESFPLTVTSAQKNPTAFYLCASSIGQGPATNEKLFFGSGTQLSVL.

The V and J genes are TRBV5-4 and TRBJ1-4; no reliable D call. Trimming left V 2 bases short and J 4 bases short, with 15 bases between. The CDR3 loop spans 16 amino acids. Germline V gene lookup returns CDR1 SGHNT and CDR2 YYREEE (reference sequence). In nucleotides, the CDR3 is TGTGCCAGCAGCTTACAGACACCCGGAAATAATGAAAAACTGTTTTTT. It yields the protein CASSLQTPGNNEKLFF.

In the case of this clonotype: One junction end disagrees with the germline gene, perhaps due to a read error. The chain has TRBV7-7 and TRBJ2-6; 10 bases agree with TRBD2. This CDR3 spans 23 amino acids. Germline values: CDR1 SSHAT, CDR2 FNYEAQ (reference sequence). Written as DNA, the CDR3 is TGTGCTAGCACCACCGACAGTGGCCGCTTTAGCGGGAGGCCCCTAAGTGGGGCCAACGTCCTGACTTTC. This gives the protein CASTTDSGRFSGRPLSGANVLTF.

This clonotype was seen a handful of times. The genes are TRBV6-8 and TRBJ2-5, with D perhaps TRBD1 (5 bases). This CDR3 has 13 amino acids. V lost 8 bases and J 2 bases, leaving 12 bases between the germline ends. Germline V gene data show CDR1 as MNHGY and CDR2 as SAAAGT. The CDR3 DNA reads as TGTGCCAGCGCAAAAGGGGTTCAAGAGACCCAGTACTTC. This sequence encodes CASAKGVQETQYF.

This sequence joins TRBV5-6 and TRBJ2-7, with D possibly TRBD2 on 6 matching bases. The CDR3 contains 13 residues. Trimming pared 0 bases from V and 6 bases from J, leaving 10 bases between. Per the germline V gene, CDR1 is SGHDT and CDR2 is YYEEEE. In nucleotides, the CDR3 is TGTGCCAGCAGCTTGGCGTACGGGAGCGAGCAGTACTTC. It encodes CASSLAYGSEQYF.

This clonotype was seen a handful of times. The genes are TRBV12-3 or TRBV12-4 and TRBJ1-2; the match to TRBD1 covers 9 bases. Trimming removed 5 bases from V and 6 bases from J; junction bases left unmatched: 10. The CDR3 is 15 residues long. CDR3 in DNA: TGTGCCAGCAGTCCTCCGGGACAGGGACGTCATGGCTACACCTTC. This gives the protein CASSPPGQGRHGYTF.

With regard to this clonotype: Being one base from a much bigger clone, this may be a read error. The CDR3 DNA sequence: TGTGTCAGCAGTTACTCCACAGAGGGACCAGGCTATGGCTACACCTTC. Translating it yields CVSSYSTEGPGYGYTF. The rearrangement links TRBV6-2 or TRBV6-3 to TRBJ1-2, with D perhaps matching TRBD1 (5 bases). The CDR3 contains 16 residues. Germline lookup yields CDR1 MNHEY and CDR2 SVGEGT.

This clonotype was counted only a few times. This chain joins TRBV19 and TRBJ2-1, with a possible D match to TRBD2 (6 bases). V lost 10 bases and J 4 bases, leaving 17 bases between the germline ends. Germline lookup yields CDR1 LNHDA and CDR2 SQIVND (reference sequence). CDR3 length: 14 amino acids. CDR3 amino acids: CANMATRTYNEQFF. CDR3 coding DNA: TGTGCCAATATGGCGACTAGGACATACAATGAGCAGTTCTTC.

This clonotype has a handful of counts. The V gene is TRBV6-5, the J gene TRBJ1-1, with D perhaps TRBD1 (6 bases). CDR3 length: 17 residues. V gave up 2 bases and J gave up 3 bases, with 19 bases separating them. Germline V CDR1 and CDR2: MNHEY, SVGAGI. CDR3 nucleotide sequence: TGTGCCAGCAGTTACCTTAGGGGGTCTGGTCAGGACACTGAAGCTTTCTTT. Protein product: CASSYLRGSGQDTEAFF.

The chain carries TRBV7-9 and TRBJ2-1; TRBD1 is a possible D gene (5 bases). Deletions cut 6 bases from V and 6 bases from J, with 12 bases between. There are 13 residues in the CDR3. Germline CDR1 is SEHNR and CDR2 is FQNEAQ (reference sequence). CDR3 in DNA: TGTGCCAGCAGTTTTGTAAGGGGCAATGAGCAGTTCTTC. Translating it yields CASSFVRGNEQFF.